These 29 T cell receptor beta chains were all obtained from the same sample, sequenced in a study of control samples from healthy donors and cancer patients. Assay: immunoSEQ multiplex PCR; the TCRdb copy retains only in-frame clones and omits some. The profile shows about 120,000 clones, roughly nine tenths of them singletons. The sample was blood. The source of these receptors is a woman younger than 30 in good health.

J is TRBJ2-1 and V is TRBV27; unclear D gene. Germline V gene data show CDR1 as MNHEY and CDR2 as SMNVEV (reference sequence). CDR3 length: 20 amino acids. The V end was cut by 5 bases, the J end by 0 bases, with 26 bases between. The DNA of the CDR3 is TGTGCCAGCAGTGCCATCATGGCTCCAACCACATCAGCCTCCTACAATGAGCAGTTCTTC. As protein: CASSAIMAPTTSASYNEQFF.

The chain recombines TRBV6-5 with TRBJ1-1; D gene unclear. Per germline, CDR1 MNHEY and CDR2 SVGAGI. V was shortened by 4 bases and J by 1 base, with 10 bases between the two germline ends. The CDR3 is 14 amino acids. The CDR3 DNA follows: TGTGCCAGCAGTTCCCGACGGGCGAACACTGAAGCTTTCTTT. Its protein product is CASSSRRANTEAFF.

The chain links TRBV28 to TRBJ2-7, with 8 bases matching TRBD2. In germline, CDR1 is MDHEN, CDR2 SYDVKM. V gave up 6 bases and J gave up 5 bases; unmatched junction bases: 12. The CDR3 runs 15 residues. The CDR3 DNA sequence: TGTGCCAGCAGCACAACGGGGGGGGCGGGCAACGAGCAGTACTTC. Translating it yields CASSTTGGAGNEQYF.

This clone was seen just once. The J gene is TRBJ2-5, the V gene TRBV24-1; perhaps D is TRBD1 or TRBD2 (6 bases each). The CDR3 extends over 16 amino acids. Germline CDR1 KGHDR, CDR2 SFDVKD. Trimming shortened V by 4 bases and J by 2 bases, and 16 bases separated the two germline ends. In DNA form, the CDR3 reads TGTGCCACCAGTGAATTTAACAGGAGGGGGCAAGAGACCCAGTACTTC. It is translated as CATSEFNRRGQETQYF.

The chain has TRBV28 and TRBJ2-3; TRBD2 matches 14 bases. Germline CDR1 is MDHEN and CDR2 is SYDVKM. Losses at the gene ends were 3 bases for V and 5 bases for J; bases not matched to a gene: 10. This CDR3 region has 18 residues. The CDR3 reads CASSFARGLAGGLDTQYF. In DNA, the CDR3 is TGTGCCAGCAGTTTTGCCCGTGGACTAGCGGGAGGTCTAGATACGCAGTATTTT.

The V gene is TRBV19, the J gene TRBJ1-2, with D unclear. CDR1 LNHDA and CDR2 SQIVND come from the germline V gene (reference sequence). The CDR3 consists of 14 residues. V lost 3 bases, J lost 4 bases, and 12 bases lay in between. The CDR3 DNA is TGTGCCAGTAGTATGGCGCAGGTTAGCTATGGCTACACCTTC. Translation: CASSMAQVSYGYTF. Full variable domain (missing parts from reference TRBV19 and TRBJ1-2): DGGITQSPKYLFRKEGQNVTLSCEQNLNHDAMYWYRQDPGQGLRLIYYSQIVNDFQKGDIAEGYSVSREKKESFPLTVTSAQKNPTAFYLCASSMAQVSYGYTFGSGTRLTVV.

The rearrangement links TRBV30 to TRBJ1-5; a possible D gene is TRBD1 (6 bases). The CDR3 runs to 17 residues. CDR1 is GTSNPN and CDR2 is SVGIG in the germline V gene (reference sequence). The V end lost 3 bases, the J end lost 6 bases, and 24 bases lay between the germline ends. This chain's CDR3 is CAWRSSHTTGFGQPQHF. The CDR3 DNA sequence: TGTGCCTGGAGATCTAGTCACACCACAGGGTTTGGTCAGCCCCAGCATTTT.

This clone has just one count. Here the CDR3 DNA reads TGTGCCAGCAGTGATCGAGCCCCTGGGGCCAACGTCCTGACTTTC. Translating it yields CASSDRAPGANVLTF. V usage is TRBV6-2 or TRBV6-3 and J usage is TRBJ2-6; no definite D call. This CDR3 region has 15 residues. CDR1 MNHEY and CDR2 SVGEGT come from the germline V gene. V lost 5 bases and J lost 2, with 10 bases in between.

The chain employs TRBV2 and TRBJ2-1; D gene uncertain. The CDR3 runs to 12 residues. The V and J ends lost 7 bases and 4 bases respectively, with 8 bases between them. The V gene's germline CDR1 is SNHLY and CDR2 FYNNEI. CDR3 nucleotides: TGTGCCAGCACGTCCCTGTACAATGAGCAGTTCTTC. Translated, it gives CASTSLYNEQFF. Full variable domain (missing parts from reference TRBV2 and TRBJ2-1): EPEVTQTPSHQVTQMGQEVILRCVPISNHLYFYWYRQILGQKVEFLVSFYNNEISEKSEIFDDQFSVERPDGSNFTLKIRSTKLEDSAMYFCASTSLYNEQFFGPGTRLTVL.

The chain recombines TRBV11-2 with TRBJ2-1; no firm D call. CDR3 length equals 14 residues. Germline V CDR1 and CDR2: SGHAT, FQNNGV. The V end was cut by 5 bases, the J end by 7 bases, with 15 bases between. In DNA, the CDR3 is TGTGCCAGCAGCCACCTGGGTACAAGGAATGAGCAGTTCTTC. Translated, it gives CASSHLGTRNEQFF.

The V call is TRBV2, the J call TRBJ1-1, with unresolved D. Trimming took 6 bases from V and 0 from J, leaving 8 bases between them. In germline, CDR1 is SNHLY, CDR2 FYNNEI. The CDR3 consists of 13 residues. CDR3 sequence reads: CASRILLNTEAFF. CDR3 DNA: TGTGCCAGCAGAATCCTACTGAACACTGAAGCTTTCTTT. Full variable domain (rest looked up from reference TRBV2 and TRBJ1-1): EPEVTQTPSHQVTQMGQEVILRCVPISNHLYFYWYRQILGQKVEFLVSFYNNEISEKSEIFDDQFSVERPDGSNFTLKIRSTKLEDSAMYFCASRILLNTEAFFGQGTRLTVV.

This rearrangement joins TRBV25-1 to TRBJ1-2, with D perhaps TRBD1 (5 bases). Trimming cost V 1 base and J 4 bases, with 13 bases left between them. Per the germline V gene, CDR1 is MGHDK and CDR2 is SYGVNS. This CDR3 is built from 15 residues. CDR3 nucleotide sequence: TGTGCCAGCAGTGAATTTGGGGTTGGGGGCTATGGCTACACCTTC. It translates to CASSEFGVGGYGYTF.

The rearrangement links TRBV7-2 to TRBJ2-3; either TRBD1 or TRBD2 may fit D (5 bases each). The V gene's germline CDR1 is SGHTA and CDR2 FQGNSA. The V end was cut by 4 bases, the J end by 6 bases, with 8 bases between. The CDR3 consists of 12 residues. CDR3 nucleotide sequence: TGTGCCAGCAGCTGGGACGGGGATACGCAGTATTTT. This translates into CASSWDGDTQYF.

This chain links TRBV4-1 with TRBJ1-3, with D hard to call. The CDR3 is made up of 14 amino acids. Trimming took off 0 bases at V and 1 base at J, with 4 bases between the two ends. CDR1 and CDR2 from the germline V gene are MGHRA and YSYEKL. CDR3 in amino acids: CASSQEESGNTIYF. CDR3 sequence (DNA): TGCGCCAGCAGCCAAGAGGAATCTGGAAACACCATATATTTT.

The rearrangement joins TRBV25-1 to TRBJ2-1; D is uncertain. The V gene lost 4 bases and the J gene lost 0 bases, with 13 bases spanning the gap. Germline assignment: CDR1 MGHDK and CDR2 SYGVNS. The CDR3 contains 16 residues. This chain's CDR3 is CASSGFNYSSYNEQFF. In DNA form, the CDR3 reads TGTGCCAGCAGTGGGTTCAACTATTCCTCCTACAATGAGCAGTTCTTC.

This clone was counted between two and nine times. CDR3 sequence reads: CASSLAIGTAQETQYF. In DNA, the CDR3 is TGCGCCAGCAGCTTGGCCATTGGGACAGCTCAAGAGACCCAGTACTTC. The rearrangement joins TRBV5-1 to TRBJ2-5; TRBD1 agrees at 7 bases. The J segment lost 2 bases and the V segment lost 0 bases, leaving 7 bases of the junction unmatched. Germline V gene sequence: CDR1 SGHRS, CDR2 YFSETQ. This CDR3 region has 16 residues.

This CDR3 is CASSSRRGTGGSRVDEQYF. Here the CDR3 DNA reads TGTGCCAGCAGCTCGCGTCGCGGGACAGGGGGATCGCGAGTCGACGAGCAGTACTTC. This chain links TRBV7-9 with TRBJ2-7, with TRBD1 matching 11 bases. The V gene end was trimmed by 4 bases and the J gene end by 5 bases; junction bases not matched to a gene: 19. Germline CDR1 reads SEHNR; CDR2 reads FQNEAQ (reference sequence). This CDR3 region has 19 residues.

The genes are TRBV7-2 and TRBJ1-6; TRBD1 might be the D (6 bases). Trimming took off 5 bases at V and 5 bases at J, with 16 bases between the two ends. Germline CDR1 and CDR2: SGHTA and FQGNSA. CDR3 length: 16 amino acids. The CDR3 DNA reads TGTGCCAGCAGCCCAAGTGGGACAACCGATAATTCACCCCTCCACTTT. This gives the protein CASSPSGTTDNSPLHF.

The sample holds one count of this clone. Other DNA variants within this sample encode the same CDR3. CDR3 sequence (DNA): TGTGCCAGCAGCTTAGAAGGACGTGGGAATTCACCCCTCCACTTT. Its protein is CASSLEGRGNSPLHF. The V call is TRBV7-2, the J call TRBJ1-6; D unclear. Trimming stripped 1 base from V and 7 bases from J, with 11 bases between. Germline lookup yields CDR1 SGHTA and CDR2 FQGNSA. This CDR3 has 15 amino acids.

The J gene is TRBJ1-1, the V gene TRBV28; D unresolved. CDR3 size: 14 residues. Trimming took off 1 base at V and 5 bases at J, with 11 bases between the two ends. Germline values: CDR1 MDHEN, CDR2 SYDVKM. The CDR3 here is CASSLSAIVTEAFF. As DNA, the CDR3 is TGTGCCAGCAGTTTATCTGCCATCGTAACTGAAGCTTTCTTT. Full variable domain (remainder filled in from reference TRBV28 and TRBJ1-1): DVKVTQSSRYLVKRTGEKVFLECVQDMDHENMFWYRQDPGLGLRLIYFSYDVKMKEKGDIPEGYSVSREKKERFSLILESASTNQTSMYLCASSLSAIVTEAFFGQGTRLTVV.

The V call is TRBV5-1, the J call TRBJ2-7, with unresolved D. V lost 4 bases to trimming and J lost 4 bases, with 9 bases between them. Germline CDR1 reads SGHRS; CDR2 reads YFSETQ. CDR3 length equals 12 residues. The CDR3 protein is CASSPNDYEQYF. DNA for the CDR3: TGCGCCAGCAGCCCTAACGATTACGAGCAGTACTTC. Together with reference TRBV5-1 and TRBJ2-7, the CDR3 gives the full variable domain: KAGVTQTPRYLIKTRGQQVTLSCSPISGHRSVSWYQQTPGQGLQFLFEYFSETQRNKGNFPGRFSGRQFSNSRSEMNVSTLELGDSALYLCASSPNDYEQYFGPGTRLTVT.

The chain joins TRBV5-4 to TRBJ2-1, with 12 bases lining up with TRBD2. The germline gives CDR1 SGHNT, CDR2 YYREEE (reference sequence). The trim removed 4 bases at V and 6 bases at J, leaving 14 bases unmatched. The CDR3 covers 18 residues. The CDR3 loop is CASSPESGLAGPGNEQFF. The CDR3 region has the DNA TGTGCCAGCAGCCCAGAGAGCGGACTAGCGGGGCCAGGCAATGAGCAGTTCTTC.

The chain has TRBV20-1 and TRBJ2-7; the match to TRBD1 covers 8 bases. V trimming: 3 bases; J trimming: 3 bases; junction bases outside the gene matches: 4. The CDR3 covers 13 residues. Germline V gene sequence: CDR1 DFQATT, CDR2 SNEGSKA (reference sequence). This chain's CDR3 is CSASPDRGYEQYF. The CDR3 region has the DNA TGCAGTGCTAGTCCTGACAGGGGCTACGAGCAGTACTTC.

This chain uses TRBV4-3 with TRBJ2-5; D not certain. V gave up 4 bases and J gave up 0 bases, with 12 bases separating them. Germline V CDR1 and CDR2: LGHNA, YSLEER. The CDR3 totals 15 residues. The CDR3 is CASSPTAEYQETQYF. Here the CDR3 DNA reads TGCGCCAGCAGCCCGACTGCAGAGTACCAAGAGACCCAGTACTTC.

The chain uses TRBV12-2 and TRBJ2-1. TRBV12-2 is recorded as a pseudogene. This CDR3 is 17 amino acids long. The CDR3 DNA reads TGTGCAAGTCGCTTAGTCGCCATGGGGTTTTCCTACAATGAGCAGTTCTTC. Its protein product is CASRLVAMGFSYNEQFF.

This clone was counted a single time. The V gene is TRBV6-5, the J gene TRBJ1-1, with no clear D. Germline V lookup: CDR1 MNHEY, CDR2 SVGAGI. The CDR3 runs to 13 residues. Trimming shortened V by 5 bases and J by 7 bases, and 14 bases separated the two germline ends. CDR3 amino acids: CASSQLRYNEAFF. CDR3 DNA: TGTGCCAGCAGTCAACTGCGTTACAATGAAGCTTTCTTT.

The chain recombines TRBV19 with TRBJ2-2, with 9 bases lining up with TRBD2. CDR1 and CDR2 from the germline V gene are LNHDA and SQIVND (reference sequence). V gave up 9 bases and J gave up 0 bases; unmatched junction bases: 5. This CDR3 region has 15 residues. CDR3 amino acids: CASGTSRTNTGELFF. The CDR3 nucleotides are TGTGCCAGCGGGACTAGCCGAACGAACACCGGGGAGCTGTTTTTT.

The rearrangement joins TRBV4-3 to TRBJ2-7, with 12 bases aligning to TRBD2. Trimming cost V 0 bases and J 6 bases; bases outside gene matches: 6. The CDR3 spans 16 residues. CDR1 LGHNA and CDR2 YSLEER come from the germline V gene. The CDR3 loop reads CASSQDTLAGGAEQYF. The CDR3 DNA sequence: TGCGCCAGCAGCCAAGATACACTAGCGGGAGGTGCCGAGCAGTACTTC.

This clone has a single count. The chain is built from TRBV9 and TRBJ2-5; no definite D call. The CDR3 is 15 amino acids. V lost 0 bases, J lost 1 base, and 10 bases lay in between. The germline V gene encodes CDR1 SGDLS and CDR2 YYNGEE. In DNA form, the CDR3 reads TGTGCCAGCAGCGTAGCCGGGTACGGCCAAGAGACCCAGTACTTC. This sequence encodes CASSVAGYGQETQYF.